This TCR beta chain was captured by sequencing in a study of CD4+ T cells in melanoma. The data were produced by immunoSEQ multiplex PCR, yet TCRdb's version contains in-frame clones alone and is incomplete. The sample lists around 130,000 clones, around nine tenths occurring once. Study-level points and caveats: CD8+ T cell, macrophage and B cell function reportedly correlated with neoantigen-specific CD4+ T cells. Reportedly, melanoma neoantigen-specific CD4+ T cells showed varied differentiation states.

The CDR3 consists of 12 residues. V was shortened by 1 base and J by 6 bases, with 4 bases between the two germline ends. CDR1 and CDR2 from the germline V gene are SEHNR and FQNEAQ (reference sequence). On this clone: Antigen specificity is unknown.

The receptor was isolated from a human donor with melanoma. The chain recombines TRBV7-9 with TRBJ1-5; unclear D gene. The CDR3, as DNA: TGTGCCAGCAGCTTAGACAGTCAGCCCCAGCATTTT. Translated: CASSLDSQPQHF.